The 22 T cell receptor beta chains below were found in one sample sequenced in a study of T cells in Graves' hyperthyroidism and ophthalmopathy. Amplification yielded TCR beta CDR3 regions, with RNA transcripts as the source. Researchers ran a first-round RT-PCR on the TCR CDR3 using the HTBI primer set. MiXCR, applied by TCRdb to the multiplex PCR reads, yields one record per CDR3 protein. The table lists hundreds of thousands of distinct CDR3 sequences, 16% of them singletons. The specimen was blood. The receptors originated from a woman aged 40-49 years with Graves' ophthalmopathy.

To note about this clonotype: A much larger clone differs from this one at a single base, so this may be a read error. This chain uses TRBV10-1 with TRBJ1-1; TRBD1 is a possible D gene (5 bases). Germline V gene lookup returns CDR1 WNHNN and CDR2 SYGVQD (reference sequence). With 7 bases removed from V and 5 bases from J, the gap between germline ends came to 11 bases. The CDR3 loop spans 12 amino acids. CDR3 residues: CASNDGGTEAFF. In DNA form, the CDR3 reads TGCGCCAGCAATGATGGGGGGACTGAAGCTTTCTTT.

This clonotype was picked up a small number of times. The chain carries TRBV5-1 and TRBJ2-7; 7 nucleotides agree with TRBD2. CDR1 SGHRS and CDR2 YFSETQ come from the germline V gene. The J segment lost 6 bases and the V segment lost 4 bases, leaving 13 bases of the junction unmatched. This CDR3 comprises 15 residues. DNA of the CDR3: TGCGCCAGCAGCACTGGACGTCGGGGGGTCGCCGAGCAGTACTTC. This translates into CASSTGRRGVAEQYF.

This clonotype occurred many times. This rearrangement joins TRBV27 to TRBJ1-5; D might be TRBD1 (5 bases). Germline lookup yields CDR1 MNHEY and CDR2 SMNVEV (reference sequence). The V and J ends lost 8 bases and 4 bases respectively, with 18 bases between them. The CDR3 is 15 amino acids. The CDR3 sequence: CASASLGAGNQPQHF. For the CDR3, the DNA is TGTGCCAGCGCCTCCCTCGGGGCTGGGAATCAGCCCCAGCATTTT.

This clonotype was seen a handful of times. The CDR3: CASSTLGTGVRDTQYF. The DNA of the CDR3 is TGTGCCAGTAGTACCCTTGGGACGGGGGTAAGAGATACGCAGTATTTT. The rearrangement joins TRBV19 to TRBJ2-3, with a weak D call TRBD2 (6 bases). Germline CDR1 LNHDA, CDR2 SQIVND (reference sequence). The CDR3 contains 16 residues. The germline V and J ends were trimmed by 4 bases and 5 bases, with 19 bases remaining between them.

The chain is built from TRBV6-5 and TRBJ2-5; D is ambiguous. V lost 0 bases and J 5 bases, leaving 13 bases between the germline ends. Per germline, CDR1 MNHEY and CDR2 SVGAGI. The CDR3 runs to 15 residues. Written as DNA, the CDR3 is TGTGCCAGCAGTTACTCACAAGCTTTGGATGAGACCCAGTACTTC. It yields the protein CASSYSQALDETQYF.

This clonotype was counted ten times or more. The rearrangement uses TRBV20-1 and TRBJ2-3; 9 bases are a match to TRBD2. In germline, CDR1 is DFQATT, CDR2 SNEGSKA (reference sequence). This CDR3 is built from 13 residues. Unmatched junction bases numbered 2, after V lost 2 bases and J lost 5 bases. CDR3 residues: CSARPSGIDTQYF. CDR3 nucleotides: TGCAGTGCTAGACCTAGCGGGATAGATACGCAGTATTTT.

This clonotype was recorded at least ten times. V usage is TRBV15 and J usage is TRBJ1-1; the D is unclear. This CDR3 region has 14 residues. V lost 5 bases, J lost 0 bases, and 10 bases lay in between. Germline V gene lookup returns CDR1 LNHNV and CDR2 YYDKDF (reference sequence). The CDR3 here is CATSHGRMNTEAFF. CDR3 nucleotide sequence: TGTGCCACCAGCCACGGCCGGATGAACACTGAAGCTTTCTTT.

Turning to this clonotype: The germline gene is not matched at one end of the junction; a read error may be the cause. The chain couples TRBV6-2 or TRBV6-3 to TRBJ2-1; 10 nucleotides line up with TRBD2. The CDR3 sequence is 15 residues long. Germline V gene lookup returns CDR1 MNHEY and CDR2 SVGEGT. DNA for the CDR3: TGTGCCAGCAGTCTAGCGGGAGAGGGCTACAGTGAGCAGTTCTTC. This encodes CASSLAGEGYSEQFF.

Ten or more counts support this clonotype. The chain carries TRBV6-5 and TRBJ2-1; TRBD2 matches 9 bases. This CDR3 has 15 amino acids. The junction had 6 bases not matched to a gene; V was cut back by 0 bases and J by 9 bases. Germline CDR1 MNHEY, CDR2 SVGAGI. CDR3 DNA: TGTGCCAGCAGTTACTCAATAGCGGGAGTGGGTGAGCAGTTCTTC. The encoded protein is CASSYSIAGVGEQFF.

In its sample, this clonotype was seen many times. The chain is built from TRBV6-1 and TRBJ1-2; no clear D. Germline V gene data show CDR1 as MNHNS and CDR2 as SASEGT. Trimming removed 2 bases from V and 7 bases from J, with 8 bases in between. The CDR3 runs 12 residues. The CDR3 coding sequence is TGTGCCAGCAGTGAACTCTGGAGTGGCTACACCTTC. Translating gives CASSELWSGYTF.

This clonotype was found many times. The chain employs TRBV5-1 and TRBJ2-7, with a possible D match to TRBD2 (5 bases). Germline CDR1 SGHRS, CDR2 YFSETQ. Trimming shortened V by 5 bases and J by 1 base, and 13 bases separated the two germline ends. The CDR3 sequence is 14 residues long. The CDR3 protein is CASRDGGRSYEQYF. In DNA form, the CDR3 reads TGCGCCAGCAGGGATGGAGGTCGGTCCTACGAGCAGTACTTC.

The CDR3 nucleotides are TGTGCCAGCAGTTTTTCCGGGACTAAAGCTTTCTTT. Translation: CASSFSGTKAFF. The rearrangement joins TRBV28 to TRBJ1-1; D may be TRBD1 (5 bases). Between the trimmed V and J ends, which lost 3 bases and 9 bases, there was a span of 11 bases. Per germline, CDR1 MDHEN and CDR2 SYDVKM. CDR3 size: 12 residues.

V is TRBV20-1 and J is TRBJ1-1; maybe TRBD1 (5 bases). There are 13 residues in the CDR3. V dropped 3 bases and J dropped 4 bases, with 12 bases sitting between them. The germline gives CDR1 DFQATT, CDR2 SNEGSKA (reference sequence). The CDR3 bases are TGCAGTGCTAGTGGGGGGAAACTCACTGAAGCTTTCTTT. Its protein product is CSASGGKLTEAFF.

This clonotype was seen a handful of times. The V call is TRBV9, the J call TRBJ2-5; D is unresolved. CDR1 is SGDLS, CDR2 YYNGEE, per germline. V gave up 0 bases and J gave up 0 bases, with 15 bases separating them. The CDR3 length is 17 residues. CDR3 in DNA: TGTGCCAGCAGCGTAGGGCCTGAGAGCGCCTACCAAGAGACCCAGTACTTC. Translation: CASSVGPESAYQETQYF.

This clonotype was seen repeatedly, ten times or more. This chain joins TRBV10-3 and TRBJ2-7, with 9 bases aligning to TRBD1. Unmatched junction bases numbered 2, after V lost 2 bases and J lost 3 bases. The CDR3 sequence is 14 residues long. Germline CDR1 ENHRY, CDR2 SYGVKD. The CDR3 is CAISEKGQGYEQYF. CDR3 coding DNA: TGTGCCATCAGTGAGAAGGGACAGGGCTACGAGCAGTACTTC.

A few counts support this clonotype. J is TRBJ1-5 and V is TRBV3-1, with unresolved D. Trimming removed 0 bases at V and 7 bases at J, with 7 bases between. Germline loops: CDR1 LGHDT, CDR2 YNNKEL (reference sequence). The CDR3 is 13 residues long. The CDR3 sequence is CASSQDRAQPQHF. The CDR3 region has the DNA TGTGCCAGCAGCCAAGATAGGGCCCAGCCCCAGCATTTT. The complete variable domain, with remaining parts taken from reference TRBV3-1 and TRBJ1-5, reads DTAVSQTPKYLVTQMGNDKSIKCEQNLGHDTMYWYKQDSKKFLKIMFSYNNKELIINETVPNRFSPKSPDKAHLNLHINSLELGDSAVYFCASSQDRAQPQHFGDGTRLSIL.

This chain connects TRBV29-1 to TRBJ2-1; D is perhaps TRBD2 (6 bases). Trimming pared 0 bases from V and 6 bases from J, leaving 15 bases between. CDR1 and CDR2 from the germline V gene are SQVTM and ANQGSEA. The CDR3 loop spans 15 amino acids. CDR3 region: CSVEDSGERPNEQFF. The CDR3 nucleotides are TGCAGCGTTGAAGACTCGGGAGAACGGCCCAATGAGCAGTTCTTC.

J is TRBJ1-6 and V is TRBV27; TRBD1 is a possible D gene (6 bases). The germline V gene has CDR1 MNHEY and CDR2 SMNVEV (reference sequence). This CDR3 has 15 residues. V dropped 4 bases and J dropped 13 bases, with 20 bases sitting between them. The CDR3 region is CASSWGGRGGLPLHF. The CDR3 nucleotides read TGTGCCAGCAGTTGGGGGGGCAGGGGAGGTCTCCCCCTCCACTTT.

This clonotype was counted at least ten times. The rearrangement links TRBV30 to TRBJ2-3; D is uncertain. With 4 bases removed from V and 0 bases from J, the gap between germline ends came to 11 bases. This CDR3 is built from 14 residues. CDR1 and CDR2 from the germline V gene are GTSNPN and SVGIG (reference sequence). CDR3 nucleotide sequence: TGTGCCTGGACTAGGATGCGCAGCACAGATACGCAGTATTTT. This gives the protein CAWTRMRSTDTQYF.

A few counts support this clonotype. The V gene is TRBV24-1, the J gene TRBJ2-1; TRBD2 might be the D (6 bases). Trimming took off 4 bases at V and 7 bases at J, with 16 bases between the two ends. CDR3 length equals 15 residues. Germline V gene sequence: CDR1 KGHDR, CDR2 SFDVKD. The DNA for the CDR3 is TGTGCCACCAGTGACCAGGTGGGGAGGAAGAATGAGCAGTTCTTC. This translates into CATSDQVGRKNEQFF.

On this clonotype itself: No conserved phenylalanine or tryptophan ends this CDR3, so it is likely a read error. The chain has TRBV7-9 and TRBJ2-1; D is unresolved. This CDR3 is 15 amino acids long. Germline assignment: CDR1 SEHNR and CDR2 FQNEAQ (reference sequence). The germline V and J ends were trimmed by 5 bases and 0 bases, with 11 bases remaining between them. CDR3 nucleotide sequence: TGTGCCAGCAGCCCCACTCAGAGCTCCTACAATGAGCAGTTCCTC. It translates to CASSPTQSSYNEQFL.

This clonotype was seen at least ten times. The CDR3 loop reads CASSFGGGGEQFF. The CDR3 nucleotides read TGTGCCAGCAGTTTTGGGGGCGGGGGTGAGCAGTTCTTC. The chain carries TRBV28 and TRBJ2-1; D is possibly TRBD2 (7 bases). This CDR3 region has 13 residues. Germline CDR1 reads MDHEN; CDR2 reads SYDVKM. V lost 3 bases and J 9 bases, leaving 12 bases between the germline ends.